Below are 26 T cell receptor beta chains sequenced from a single sample in a study of identical twins. MiXCR, applied by TCRdb to the 5' RACE reads, yields one record per CDR3 protein. The sample consists of roughly 1.6 million distinct CDR3 sequences, about 30% of them appearing once. The sequenced sample was cord blood. The receptors derive from a newborn girl in good health.

This clonotype was detected a few times. The J gene is TRBJ2-1, the V gene TRBV20-1, with 9 bases matching TRBD2. The CDR3 contains 15 residues. The V gene end was trimmed by 0 bases and the J gene end by 4 bases; junction bases not matched to a gene: 4. Germline CDR1 and CDR2: DFQATT and SNEGSKA (reference sequence). CDR3 sequence (DNA): TGCAGTGCTAGAGATTTAAGCGGGGGGTACAATGAGCAGTTCTTC. This encodes CSARDLSGGYNEQFF.

The CDR3 bases are TGTGCCAGCAGCCAAGCCGACAGGGGCGACATTCAGTACTTC. It translates to CASSQADRGDIQYF. The chain combines TRBV3-1 with TRBJ2-4, with 8 bases aligning to TRBD1. The CDR3 length is 14 residues. The ends lost 1 base at V and 8 bases at J; junction bases unmatched: 4. The V gene's germline CDR1 is LGHDT and CDR2 YNNKEL (reference sequence).

The chain has TRBV10-3 and TRBJ1-6; perhaps TRBD1 as D (5 bases). The germline V and J ends were trimmed by 6 bases and 9 bases, with 9 bases remaining between them. The CDR3 has 12 amino acids. The germline CDR1 and CDR2 sequences are ENHRY and SYGVKD. Here the CDR3 reads CAISPGGSPLHF. The CDR3 DNA is TGTGCCATCAGCCCGGGGGGTTCACCCCTCCACTTT.

This clonotype turned up a few times. V is TRBV2 and J is TRBJ2-1; 10 bases are a match to TRBD2. From germline, CDR1 is SNHLY and CDR2 FYNNEI. This CDR3 comprises 15 residues. The junction had 8 bases not matched to a gene; V was cut back by 7 bases and J by 5 bases. The CDR3 DNA follows: TGTGCCAGCAATGGGCTAGCGGGAGACAACAATGAGCAGTTCTTC. It yields the protein CASNGLAGDNNEQFF.

This clonotype occurred a few times. This chain uses TRBV24-1 with TRBJ2-5, with D hard to call. CDR1 and CDR2 from the germline V gene are KGHDR and SFDVKD. V was cut by 7 bases and J by 1 base, with 15 bases left in between. This CDR3 is 15 amino acids long. CDR3 loop: CATRRVVSTQETQYF. DNA for the CDR3: TGTGCCACCAGGAGAGTAGTAAGTACCCAAGAGACCCAGTACTTC.

The rearrangement joins TRBV6-6 to TRBJ1-5; D gene uncertain. The CDR3 extends over 15 amino acids. Trimming removed 3 bases from V and 5 bases from J, with 14 bases in between. CDR1 and CDR2 (germline): MNHNY, SVGAGI (reference sequence). CDR3 bases: TGTGCCAGCAGTTATGAGGGCATTGGGGATCAGCCCCAGCATTTT. Protein product: CASSYEGIGDQPQHF.

The V call is TRBV20-1, the J call TRBJ2-3, with TRBD2 as a possible D gene (6 bases). Per germline, CDR1 DFQATT and CDR2 SNEGSKA (reference sequence). The CDR3 loop spans 14 amino acids. V dropped 5 bases and J dropped 0 bases, with 12 bases sitting between them. CDR3 bases: TGCAGTGCTCCTAAGCGGGTTAGCACAGATACGCAGTATTTT. As protein: CSAPKRVSTDTQYF.

As for this clonotype: With a much larger clone just one base away, this may be a read error. The chain links TRBV20-1 to TRBJ2-1; 7 bases line up with TRBD2. Germline-derived CDR1 and CDR2 are DFQATT and SNEGSKA (reference sequence). CDR3 length: 13 residues. V shed 1 base, J shed 13 bases, and the junction held 10 bases outside the gene matches. For the CDR3, the DNA is TGCAGTGCTAGAGGGACTAGTAAGGAGACCCAGTTCTTC. This sequence encodes CSARGTSKETQFF.

This clonotype was observed a handful of times. The rearrangement uses TRBV15 and TRBJ2-7; no reliable D call. CDR3 length: 17 residues. The V end lost 0 bases, the J end lost 1 base, and 16 bases lay between the germline ends. Germline V gene sequence: CDR1 LNHNV, CDR2 YYDKDF (reference sequence). CDR3 protein: CATSRENKPLESYEQYF. In nucleotides, the CDR3 is TGTGCCACCAGCAGAGAAAATAAGCCACTGGAGTCCTACGAGCAGTACTTC.

This clonotype was seen only a few times. The rearrangement links TRBV12-3 or TRBV12-4 to TRBJ2-1, with D unresolved. There are 13 residues in the CDR3. Trimming pared 3 bases from V and 5 bases from J, leaving 8 bases between. DNA for the CDR3: TGTGCCAGCAGTTTTCGCGGCGACAATGAGCAGTTCTTC. Residues: CASSFRGDNEQFF.

This chain links TRBV2 with TRBJ1-4, with TRBD1 as a possible D gene (6 bases). The CDR3 is 14 amino acids. Germline CDR1 reads SNHLY; CDR2 reads FYNNEI. Trimming cost V 6 bases and J 7 bases, with 15 bases left between them. The CDR3 loop is CASRKQGRSEKLFF. Written as DNA, the CDR3 is TGTGCCAGCAGGAAACAGGGCCGTAGTGAAAAACTGTTTTTT.

V and J are TRBV7-2 and TRBJ2-3, with 9 bases fitting TRBD2. The germline V gene has CDR1 SGHTA and CDR2 FQGNSA. J was trimmed by 2 bases and V by 3 bases; bases with no gene match: 6. CDR3 length equals 16 residues. In DNA, the CDR3 is TGTGCCAGCAGCTTGATTTGGACTAGCGACACAGATACGCAGTATTTT. It translates to CASSLIWTSDTDTQYF.

The chain joins TRBV6-5 to TRBJ2-7, with 11 nucleotides matching TRBD2. Germline values: CDR1 MNHEY, CDR2 SVGAGI. The junction had 2 bases not matched to a gene; V was cut back by 0 bases and J by 1 base. The CDR3 has 16 amino acids. The DNA of the CDR3 is TGTGCCAGCAGTTACTCTCCTAGCGGGAGGTCCTACGAGCAGTACTTC. Protein product: CASSYSPSGRSYEQYF.

Only a few counts were recorded for this clonotype. The genes are TRBV14 and TRBJ2-5, with 8 bases lining up with TRBD2. The germline gives CDR1 SGHDN, CDR2 FVKESK. The junction had 5 bases not matched to a gene; V was cut back by 1 base and J by 13 bases. CDR3 length: 12 residues. For the CDR3, the DNA is TGTGCCAGCAGCCAAGTTAGCGGGAAGCCGTACTTC. Translating it yields CASSQVSGKPYF. The whole variable domain, remainder taken from reference TRBV14 and TRBJ2-5, is EAGVTQFPSHSVIEKGQTVTLRCDPISGHDNLYWYRRVMGKEIKFLLHFVKESKQDESGMPNNRFLAERTGGTYSTLKVQPAELEDSGVYFCASSQVSGKPYFGPGTRLLVL.

The chain is built from TRBV10-3 and TRBJ1-2; TRBD1 might be the D (5 bases). Germline CDR1 reads ENHRY; CDR2 reads SYGVKD. The CDR3 loop spans 16 amino acids. Trimming cost V 2 bases and J 4 bases, with 17 bases left between them. CDR3 coding DNA: TGTGCCATCAGTGAGCAACTCGGCGGGGCGGGCTATGGCTACACCTTC. Protein sequence: CAISEQLGGAGYGYTF.

Notes on this clonotype: One base away lies a much larger clone, so this may be a sequencing read error. The chain uses TRBV29-1 and TRBJ2-1; 7 positions match TRBD2. From germline, CDR1 is SQVTM and CDR2 ANQGSEA. This CDR3 comprises 14 residues. This CDR3 reads CSVEPSGYYNEQSF. In nucleotides, the CDR3 is TGCAGCGTTGAGCCTAGCGGATACTACAATGAGCAGTCCTTC.

DNA of the CDR3: TGTGCCAGCAGGCGCGGGAGATTAGTAGAGACCCAGTACTTC. Its protein product is CASRRGRLVETQYF. This chain uses TRBV6-5 with TRBJ2-5; 7 nucleotides match TRBD2. Trimming took 6 bases from V and 4 from J; bases not matched to a gene: 8. The CDR3 covers 14 residues. The germline V gene has CDR1 MNHEY and CDR2 SVGAGI.

This clonotype was seen repeatedly, ten times or more. The J gene is TRBJ2-6, the V gene TRBV4-2; 7 positions agree with TRBD1. V lost 6 bases and J lost 4; bases outside the gene matches: 6. The germline V gene encodes CDR1 LGHNA and CDR2 YNFKEQ. CDR3 size: 15 residues. CDR3 in amino acids: CASSYRGVGANVLTF. CDR3 coding DNA: TGTGCCAGCAGTTACAGGGGCGTGGGGGCCAACGTCCTGACTTTC.

The CDR3: CASSADYRTSGIWHNEQFF. In DNA, the CDR3 is TGCGCCAGCAGCGCCGACTACAGGACTAGCGGGATCTGGCACAATGAGCAGTTCTTC. This chain joins TRBV5-1 and TRBJ2-1; 12 nucleotides match TRBD2. V shed 4 bases and J 5 bases; nucleotides not matched to a gene: 16. The CDR3 loop spans 19 amino acids. Germline V gene data show CDR1 as SGHRS and CDR2 as YFSETQ.

V is TRBV3-1 and J is TRBJ2-1, with D hard to call. Deletions cut 4 bases from V and 0 bases from J, with 16 bases between. The germline V gene has CDR1 LGHDT and CDR2 YNNKEL (reference sequence). This CDR3 spans 17 amino acids. CDR3 sequence reads: CASSLRSLSPSYNEQFF. The CDR3, as DNA: TGTGCCAGCAGCCTGAGGTCCCTCTCCCCCTCCTACAATGAGCAGTTCTTC.

The sample holds a few counts of this clonotype. The chain carries TRBV28 and TRBJ2-3; no reliable D call. The V and J ends lost 6 bases and 3 bases respectively, with 19 bases between them. The CDR3 length is 16 residues. CDR1 and CDR2 (germline): MDHEN, SYDVKM. CDR3: CASSLALIMDTDTQYF. In DNA, the CDR3 is TGTGCCAGCAGCCTGGCCCTGATCATGGATACAGATACGCAGTATTTT.

The sample holds many counts of this clonotype. This chain links TRBV20-1 with TRBJ2-3; unclear D gene. This CDR3 comprises 12 residues. V lost 5 bases and J 0 bases, leaving 6 bases between the germline ends. The V gene's germline CDR1 is DFQATT and CDR2 SNEGSKA (reference sequence). CDR3 sequence reads: CSAATSTDTQYF. As DNA, the CDR3 is TGCAGTGCTGCGACTAGCACAGATACGCAGTATTTT.

This clonotype was counted between two and nine times. The chain joins TRBV27 to TRBJ2-4, with 7 bases aligning to TRBD2. With the DNA end fitting TRBJ2-5 better, the J assignment may be wrong. Germline assignment: CDR1 MNHEY and CDR2 SMNVEV (reference sequence). The CDR3 consists of 14 residues. The CDR3 nucleotides read TGTGCCAGCAGTCGTAGGGACTATTCAGAGACCCAGTACTTC. Amino acids: CASSRRDYSETQYF.

This clonotype was counted between two and nine times. This chain joins TRBV18 and TRBJ1-1, with D possibly TRBD1 on 6 matching bases. Germline V gives CDR1 KGHSH, CDR2 LQKENI. The CDR3 is 13 residues long. V was trimmed by 5 bases and J by 5 bases, leaving 12 bases between them. CDR3 protein: CASSEQGETEAFF. The CDR3 DNA reads as TGTGCCAGCTCAGAACAGGGTGAGACTGAAGCTTTCTTT.

V gene TRBV19 combines with J gene TRBJ1-6; D is ambiguous. Germline V gene lookup returns CDR1 LNHDA and CDR2 SQIVND (reference sequence). V shed 10 bases and J shed 5 bases, with 15 bases lying between them. The CDR3 covers 14 residues. DNA for the CDR3: TGTGCCATTTGGAATGGATACGATAATTCACCCCTCCACTTT. It translates to CAIWNGYDNSPLHF.

V usage is TRBV11-2 and J usage is TRBJ2-5; no reliable D call. With the DNA end fitting TRBJ2-1 better, the J assignment may be wrong. Germline CDR1 SGHAT, CDR2 FQNNGV. This CDR3 is 12 amino acids long. CDR3: CASTVRQETQFF. CDR3 in DNA: TGTGCCAGCACGGTCCGCCAAGAGACCCAGTTCTTC.